What follows describes a single T cell receptor (beta chain). As yet, its antigen is unknown. This sample was included in a study of cytomegalovirus exposure and HLA in healthy donors. Findings and caveats of the study: Productive rates of about 87% or about 30% were seen for most TCR beta V segments in an earlier analysis.

Per germline, CDR1 MDHEN and CDR2 SYDVKM. This CDR3 is 14 amino acids long. Trimming cost V 6 bases and J 1 base; bases outside gene matches: 6. The PCR ran on 60 Vbeta and 13 Jbeta primers. Sequencing was performed with immunoSEQ multiplex PCR; in TCRdb, only in-frame clones are kept and a portion is missing. The data contain a few hundred thousand clones, around four fifths of them singletons. This TCR derives from a woman in her forties or fifties in good health and CMV-seropositive. This rearrangement joins TRBV28 to TRBJ2-7; 7 bases map to TRBD1. The sample was PBMCs. The CDR3 is CASRLNRGSYEQYF. The CDR3 DNA reads TGTGCCAGCAGACTTAACAGGGGATCCTACGAGCAGTACTTC. The variable domain in full, completed from reference TRBV28 and TRBJ2-7, reads DVKVTQSSRYLVKRTGEKVFLECVQDMDHENMFWYRQDPGLGLRLIYFSYDVKMKEKGDIPEGYSVSREKKERFSLILESASTNQTSMYLCASRLNRGSYEQYFGPGTRLTVT.